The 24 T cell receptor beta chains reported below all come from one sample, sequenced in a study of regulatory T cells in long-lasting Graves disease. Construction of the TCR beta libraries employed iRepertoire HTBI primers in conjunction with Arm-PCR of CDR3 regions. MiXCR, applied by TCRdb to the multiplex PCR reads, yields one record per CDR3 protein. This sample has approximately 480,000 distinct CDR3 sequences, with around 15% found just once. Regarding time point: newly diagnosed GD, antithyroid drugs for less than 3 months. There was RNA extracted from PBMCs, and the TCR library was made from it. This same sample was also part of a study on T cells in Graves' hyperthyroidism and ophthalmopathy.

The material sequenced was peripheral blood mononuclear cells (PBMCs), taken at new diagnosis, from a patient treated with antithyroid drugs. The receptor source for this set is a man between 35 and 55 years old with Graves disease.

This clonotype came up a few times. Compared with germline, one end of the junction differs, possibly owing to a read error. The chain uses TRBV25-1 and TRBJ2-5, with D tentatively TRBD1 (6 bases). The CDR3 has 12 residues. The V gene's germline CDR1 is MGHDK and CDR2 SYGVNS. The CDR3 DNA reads TGTGCCAGCAGTGCTTTCCGGTGGACAGAGGGCTTC. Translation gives CASSAFRWTEGF.

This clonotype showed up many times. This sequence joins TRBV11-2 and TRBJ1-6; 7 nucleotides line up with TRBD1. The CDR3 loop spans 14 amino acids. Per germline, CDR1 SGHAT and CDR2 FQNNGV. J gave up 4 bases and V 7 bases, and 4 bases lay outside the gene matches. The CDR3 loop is CASNLGQYNSPLHF. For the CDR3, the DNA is TGTGCCAGCAATCTGGGACAGTATAATTCACCCCTCCACTTT.

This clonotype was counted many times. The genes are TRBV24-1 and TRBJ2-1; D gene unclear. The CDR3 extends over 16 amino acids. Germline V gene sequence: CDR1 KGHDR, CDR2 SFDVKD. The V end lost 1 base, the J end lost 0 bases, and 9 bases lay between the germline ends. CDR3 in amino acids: CATSDLVAASYNEQFF. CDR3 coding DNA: TGTGCCACCAGTGATTTAGTGGCGGCCTCCTACAATGAGCAGTTCTTC.

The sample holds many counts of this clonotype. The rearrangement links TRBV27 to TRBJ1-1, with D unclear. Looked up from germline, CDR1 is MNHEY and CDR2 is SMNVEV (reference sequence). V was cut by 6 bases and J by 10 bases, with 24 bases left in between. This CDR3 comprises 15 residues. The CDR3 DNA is TGTGCCAGCAGCCGACGACATTGGACCCCACTAGGAGCTTTCTTT. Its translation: CASSRRHWTPLGAFF.

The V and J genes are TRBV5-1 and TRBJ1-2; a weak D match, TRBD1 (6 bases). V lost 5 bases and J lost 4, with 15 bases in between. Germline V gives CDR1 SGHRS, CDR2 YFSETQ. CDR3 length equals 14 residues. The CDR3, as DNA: TGCGCCAGCAGAGACAGGCAACATTTCTATGGCTACACCTTC. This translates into CASRDRQHFYGYTF. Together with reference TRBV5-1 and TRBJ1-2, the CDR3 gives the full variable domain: KAGVTQTPRYLIKTRGQQVTLSCSPISGHRSVSWYQQTPGQGLQFLFEYFSETQRNKGNFPGRFSGRQFSNSRSEMNVSTLELGDSALYLCASRDRQHFYGYTFGSGTRLTVV.

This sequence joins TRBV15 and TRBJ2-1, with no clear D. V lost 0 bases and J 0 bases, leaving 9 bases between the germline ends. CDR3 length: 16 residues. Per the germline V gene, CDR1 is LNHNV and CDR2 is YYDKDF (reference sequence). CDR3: CATSRDPPGSYNEQFF. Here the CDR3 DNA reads TGTGCCACCAGCAGAGATCCTCCAGGCTCCTACAATGAGCAGTTCTTC.

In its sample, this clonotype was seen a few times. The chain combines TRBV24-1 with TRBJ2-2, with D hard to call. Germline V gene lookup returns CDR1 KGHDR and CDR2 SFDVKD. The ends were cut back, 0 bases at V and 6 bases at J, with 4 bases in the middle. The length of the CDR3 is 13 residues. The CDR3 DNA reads TGTGCCACCAGTGATTTGCGATCCGGGGAGCTGTTTTTT. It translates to CATSDLRSGELFF.

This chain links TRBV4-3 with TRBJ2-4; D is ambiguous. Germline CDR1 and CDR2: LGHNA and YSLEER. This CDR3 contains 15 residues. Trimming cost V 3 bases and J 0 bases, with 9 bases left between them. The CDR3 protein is CASSQYTVAKNIQYF. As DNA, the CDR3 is TGCGCCAGCAGCCAGTATACAGTAGCCAAAAACATTCAGTACTTC.

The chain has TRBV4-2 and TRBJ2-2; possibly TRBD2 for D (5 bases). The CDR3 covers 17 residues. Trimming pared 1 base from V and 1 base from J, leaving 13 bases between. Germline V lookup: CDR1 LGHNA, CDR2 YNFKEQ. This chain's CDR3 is CASSQASGAGNTGELFF. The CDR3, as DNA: TGTGCCAGCAGCCAAGCGAGCGGTGCGGGGAACACCGGGGAGCTGTTTTTT.

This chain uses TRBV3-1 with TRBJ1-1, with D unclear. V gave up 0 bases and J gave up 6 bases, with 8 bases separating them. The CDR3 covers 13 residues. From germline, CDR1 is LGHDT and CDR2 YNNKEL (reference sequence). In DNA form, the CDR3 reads TGTGCCAGCAGCCAAGATGTCTCAGCTGAAGCTTTCTTT. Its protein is CASSQDVSAEAFF.

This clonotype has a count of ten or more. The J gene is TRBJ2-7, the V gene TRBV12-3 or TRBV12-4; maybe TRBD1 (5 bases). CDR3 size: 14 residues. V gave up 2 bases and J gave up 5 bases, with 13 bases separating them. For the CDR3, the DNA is TGTGCCAGCAGTTTACAGGGTTTATACCACGAGCAGTACTTC. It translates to CASSLQGLYHEQYF.

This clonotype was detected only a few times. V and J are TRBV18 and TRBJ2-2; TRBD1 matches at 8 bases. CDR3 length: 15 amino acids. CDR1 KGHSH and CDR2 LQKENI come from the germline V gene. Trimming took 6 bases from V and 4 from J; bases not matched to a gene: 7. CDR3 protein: CASSDKTGATGELFF. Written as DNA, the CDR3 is TGTGCCAGCTCCGACAAGACAGGGGCCACCGGGGAGCTGTTTTTT. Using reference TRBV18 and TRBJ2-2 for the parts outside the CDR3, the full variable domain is NAGVMQNPRHLVRRRGQEARLRCSPMKGHSHVYWYRQLPEEGLKFMVYLQKENIIDESGMPKERFSAEFPKEGPSILRIQQVVRGDSAAYFCASSDKTGATGELFFGEGSRLTVL.

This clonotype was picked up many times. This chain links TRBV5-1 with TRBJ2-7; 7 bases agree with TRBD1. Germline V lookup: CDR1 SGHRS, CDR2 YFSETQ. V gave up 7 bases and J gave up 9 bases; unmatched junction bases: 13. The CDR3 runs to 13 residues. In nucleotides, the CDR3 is TGCGCCAGCCGGACAGGTAGGGACGTGGTGCAGTACTTC. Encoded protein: CASRTGRDVVQYF. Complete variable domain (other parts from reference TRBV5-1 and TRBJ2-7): KAGVTQTPRYLIKTRGQQVTLSCSPISGHRSVSWYQQTPGQGLQFLFEYFSETQRNKGNFPGRFSGRQFSNSRSEMNVSTLELGDSALYLCASRTGRDVVQYFGPGTRLTVT.

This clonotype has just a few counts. CDR3 bases: TGTGCCAGTAGTCGACAGGGGGGAAGCACCGGGGAGCTGTTTTTT. It is translated as CASSRQGGSTGELFF. V gene TRBV19 combines with J gene TRBJ2-2, with 9 bases matching TRBD1. The V gene's germline CDR1 is LNHDA and CDR2 SQIVND (reference sequence). The ends lost 5 bases at V and 4 bases at J; junction bases unmatched: 5. This CDR3 spans 15 amino acids.

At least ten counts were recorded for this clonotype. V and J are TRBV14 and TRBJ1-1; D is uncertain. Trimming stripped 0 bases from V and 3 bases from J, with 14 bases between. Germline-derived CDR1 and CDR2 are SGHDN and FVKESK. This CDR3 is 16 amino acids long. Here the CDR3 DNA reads TGTGCCAGCAGCCAAGAAGGAGTAGGCTGGTACACTGAAGCTTTCTTT. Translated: CASSQEGVGWYTEAFF.

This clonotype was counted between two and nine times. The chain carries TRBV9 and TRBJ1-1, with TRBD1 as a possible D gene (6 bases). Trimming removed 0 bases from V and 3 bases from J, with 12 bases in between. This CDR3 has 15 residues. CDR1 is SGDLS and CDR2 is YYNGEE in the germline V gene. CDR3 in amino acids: CASSVDPGADTEAFF. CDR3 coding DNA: TGTGCCAGCAGCGTAGATCCAGGGGCGGACACTGAAGCTTTCTTT.

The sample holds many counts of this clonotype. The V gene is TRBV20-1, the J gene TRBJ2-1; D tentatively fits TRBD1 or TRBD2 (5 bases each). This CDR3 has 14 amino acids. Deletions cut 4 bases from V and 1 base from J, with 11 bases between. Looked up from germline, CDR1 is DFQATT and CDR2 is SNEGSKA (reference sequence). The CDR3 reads CSATSGPSYNEQFF. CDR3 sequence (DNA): TGCAGTGCTACCTCGGGACCTTCCTACAATGAGCAGTTCTTC.

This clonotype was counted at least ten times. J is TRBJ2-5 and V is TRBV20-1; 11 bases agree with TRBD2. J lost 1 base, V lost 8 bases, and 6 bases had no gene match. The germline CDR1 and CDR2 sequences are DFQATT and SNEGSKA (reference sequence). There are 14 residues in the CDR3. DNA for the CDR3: TGCAGTAGGCTAGCGGGAGGACTCCAAGAGACCCAGTACTTC. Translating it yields CSRLAGGLQETQYF.

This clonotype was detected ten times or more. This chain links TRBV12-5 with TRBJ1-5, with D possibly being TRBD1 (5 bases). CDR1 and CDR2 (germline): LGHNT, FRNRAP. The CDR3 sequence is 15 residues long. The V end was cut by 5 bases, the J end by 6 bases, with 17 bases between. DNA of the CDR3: TGTGCTAGTGGTCGAAATGCAGGGTTCGGTCAGCCCCAGCATTTT. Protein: CASGRNAGFGQPQHF.

The CDR3: CASSFRGQGGMEQYF. In nucleotides, the CDR3 is TGTGCCAGCAGTTTCAGGGGACAGGGGGGAATGGAGCAGTACTTC. The chain is built from TRBV12-3 or TRBV12-4 and TRBJ2-7, with TRBD1 matching over 11 bases. J lost 7 bases, V lost 3 bases, and 8 bases had no gene match. The CDR3 sequence is 15 residues long.

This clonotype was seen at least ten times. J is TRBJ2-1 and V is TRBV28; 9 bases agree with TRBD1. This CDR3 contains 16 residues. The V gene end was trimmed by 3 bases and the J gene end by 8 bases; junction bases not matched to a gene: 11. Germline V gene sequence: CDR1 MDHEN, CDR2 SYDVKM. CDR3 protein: CASSLSAGQGIHEQFF. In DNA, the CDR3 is TGTGCCAGCAGTTTGTCGGCGGGACAGGGAATTCATGAGCAGTTCTTC.

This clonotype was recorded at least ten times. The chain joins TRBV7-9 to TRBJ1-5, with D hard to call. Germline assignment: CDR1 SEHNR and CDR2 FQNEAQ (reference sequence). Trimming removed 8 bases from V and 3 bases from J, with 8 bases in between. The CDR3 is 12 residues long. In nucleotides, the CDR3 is TGTGCCAGCTCCCCGGACAATCAGCCCCAGCATTTT. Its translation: CASSPDNQPQHF. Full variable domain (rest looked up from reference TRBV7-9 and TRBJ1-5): DTGVSQNPRHKITKRGQNVTFRCDPISEHNRLYWYRQTLGQGPEFLTYFQNEAQLEKSRLLSDRFSAERPKGSFSTLEIQRTEQGDSAMYLCASSPDNQPQHFGDGTRLSIL.

CDR3 sequence: CATSSRTGVGQPQHF. CDR3 bases: TGTGCCACCAGCAGTCGGACAGGAGTCGGTCAGCCCCAGCATTTT. The chain couples TRBV15 to TRBJ1-5; TRBD1 matches 7 bases. The V gene's germline CDR1 is LNHNV and CDR2 YYDKDF (reference sequence). The ends lost 3 bases at V and 6 bases at J; junction bases unmatched: 8. The CDR3 is 15 residues long.

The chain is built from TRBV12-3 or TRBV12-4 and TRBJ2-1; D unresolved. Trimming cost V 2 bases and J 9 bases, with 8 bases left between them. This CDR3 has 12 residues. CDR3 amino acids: CASSLMGTEQFF. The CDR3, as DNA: TGTGCCAGCAGTTTAATGGGTACTGAGCAGTTCTTC.